This T cell receptor (beta chain) is from a study of beta chain features in type 1 diabetes (dated by TCRdb to the late 2010s). Background for the entire study: No differences in mean age, gender distribution, total cell number or subset yield were found between patients and healthy donors. A total of about 100,000,000 sorted cells were examined across all samples, and RNA yield correlated strongly with the number of cells per subset. In the study, TCRB repertoires of sorted circulating CD4+ T cell subsets from recently diagnosed type 1 diabetes patients were compared with those of matched healthy donors. Naive and central memory subsets were obtained from all 30 or so donors, but regulatory and stem cell-like memory subsets were isolated from only 8 patients and roughly eight healthy donors. Study-wide conclusions, independent of this receptor: At VDJ recombination sites, patients with type 1 diabetes made fewer insertions and deleted more nucleotides, a pattern implying thymic rearrangement abnormalities. In all four CD4+ subsets, TCRB CDR3 length was moderately but significantly shorter in type 1 diabetes patients. Only small numbers of individuals were included in the HLA sub-analyses, which left unresolved whether HLA type had any influence on TCRB rearrangement. Naive, central memory and regulatory TCRB repertoires appeared to be more alike among patients than among healthy donors. Sequencing cDNA rather than genomic DNA could over-represent highly expressing activated cells, although activation and CD3 levels did not differ between groups. Shorter templates might have been favored by PCR, but patient and control samples were amplified and corrected together, so both groups would have been affected equally by any skew.

Including cysteine and phenylalanine, the CDR3 has 14 amino acids. The CDR3 DNA has 42 bases and is translated from base 1. A distance of 13 bases separates the germline ends of V and J, which lose 3 bases and 5 bases respectively. CDR1 and CDR2 are drawn from the germline V gene: ENHRY, SYGVKD. From each donor, a single peripheral blood sample of 100 to 150 mL on average was drawn into heparinised tubes. A BD FACSAria II was used to sort naive, central memory, regulatory and stem cell-like memory CD4+ T cells with a panel that included CD45RO, CCR7, CD25, CD127, CD95 and CD27. All sorted populations exceeded 95% purity. PBMCs were isolated immediately by Lymphoprep density gradient centrifugation and stained directly without culture. So that batch effects would be minimized, each experiment stained and sorted samples in pairs, pairing one healthy donor with one patient. The High Capacity cDNA Reverse Transcription Kit was used to reverse transcribe all of the isolated RNA, meaning that expressed TCRB transcripts were what got sequenced. Deep immunoSEQ sequencing was performed on naive, central memory and regulatory T cell samples, with an average of around 3.4 million total reads per sample. Sorted cells were lysed in RLT buffer and RNA was extracted with DNase-treated RNeasy Micro or Mini kits, depending on cell number. Each cell subset was processed on its own to prevent cross-contamination, while patient and healthy donor samples were processed together. The immunoSEQ multiplex PCR was used to amplify TCRB sequences from cDNA, generating 87-bp fragments that spanned the CDR3 region. The amplicons were sequenced using the Illumina HiSeq platform. As for how the authors treated the data: Synthetic template baselines were used to correct PCR bias computationally, reads within Hamming distance 2 were collapsed, and singletons that could not be merged were discarded. Reads were aligned against IMGT so that V, D and J genes, CDR3 length and insertions or deletions at six rearrangement sites could be assigned. Within each subset, clonotype counts were normalized to sorted cell number, and only after that were true diversity and Gini coefficients computed with the tcR R package. Repertoire sharing was quantified using the overlap coefficient calculated on TCRB nucleotide sequences. Out-of-frame TCRB sequences from naive cells were analyzed as a proxy for the pre-selection repertoire. The immuneACCESS repertoire file appears here via TCRdb, limited to in-frame rearrangements. These files lack a portion of the clones; in checked studies, under half of the deficit traces to unresolved V genes, and the cause of the others is not known. V and J calls and clone size are given by that table; D and trimming were obtained from the DNA. Counted in this sample were approximately 400,000 clones; about 16% of them appeared once. The ten largest make up about 0.018% of the sample.

Comments on this clone: What this receptor recognizes is not known. Base qualities are missing; no much larger clone stands one base away.

The receptor was isolated from a woman between 18 and 29 years old in good health. Material: naive CD4+ T cells from blood. Sample cell subset or site, as interpreted from the label and publication: true naive CD4+ T cells. The V gene is TRBV10-3 and the J gene is TRBJ1-1, and possibly TRBD1, on 6 matching bases. The bases are TGTGCCATCAGTGAAGCGACAGGTATAACTGAAGCTTTCTTT. This translates into CAISEATGITEAFF.